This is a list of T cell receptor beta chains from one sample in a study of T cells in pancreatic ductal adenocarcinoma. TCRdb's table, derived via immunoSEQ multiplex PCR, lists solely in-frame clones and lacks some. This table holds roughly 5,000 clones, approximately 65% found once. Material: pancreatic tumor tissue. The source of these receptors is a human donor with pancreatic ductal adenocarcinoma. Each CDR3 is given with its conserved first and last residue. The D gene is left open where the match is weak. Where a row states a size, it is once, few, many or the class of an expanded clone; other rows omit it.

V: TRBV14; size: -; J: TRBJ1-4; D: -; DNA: TGTGCCAGCAGCCGACAGAATGAAAAACTGTTTTTT; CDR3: CASSRQNEKLFF
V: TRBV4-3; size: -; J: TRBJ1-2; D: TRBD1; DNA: TGCGCCAGCAGCCAAGGGGCCGGGACAGGGGACTATGGCTACACCTTC; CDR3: CASSQGAGTGDYGYTF
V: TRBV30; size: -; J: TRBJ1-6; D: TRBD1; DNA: TGTGCCTGGAGTGTTCTAAGGGACAGGGGTTCACCCCTCCACTTT; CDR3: CAWSVLRDRGSPLHF
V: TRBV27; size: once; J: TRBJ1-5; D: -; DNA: TGTGCCAGCAGTTTGGGGGCCCCGGTCTTGAGTCAGCCCCAGCATTTT; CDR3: CASSLGAPVLSQPQHF
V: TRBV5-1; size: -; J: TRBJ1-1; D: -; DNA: TGCGCCAGCAGCTTGCGGAAAGACCCCGGGATTGTAGCTTTCTTT; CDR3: CASSLRKDPGIVAFF
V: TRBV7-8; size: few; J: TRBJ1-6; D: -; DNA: TGTGCCAGCAGCTTACCGGGGGTAGGATCACCCCTCCACTTT; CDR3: CASSLPGVGSPLHF
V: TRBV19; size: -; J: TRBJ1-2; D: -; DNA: TGTGCCAGTAGTCTGACAGGTATCACTAACTATGGCTACACCTTC; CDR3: CASSLTGITNYGYTF
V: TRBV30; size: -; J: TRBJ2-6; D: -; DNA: TGTGCCTGGAGTTTAGTGGCTGGGAGTGGGGCCAACGTCCTGACTTTC; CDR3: CAWSLVAGSGANVLTF
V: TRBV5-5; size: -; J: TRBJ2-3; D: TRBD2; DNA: TGTGCCAGCAGCTTGGGGCTTAGCGGGGGCTTCACAGATACGCAGTATTTT; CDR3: CASSLGLSGGFTDTQYF
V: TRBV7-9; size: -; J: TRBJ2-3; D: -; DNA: TGTGCCAGCAGCTTGCTAAGCACAGATACGCAGTATTTT; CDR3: CASSLLSTDTQYF
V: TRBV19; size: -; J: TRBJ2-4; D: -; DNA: TGTGCCAGTAGTATAGCGGGGAACATAGCCAAAAACATTCAGTACTTC; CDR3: CASSIAGNIAKNIQYF
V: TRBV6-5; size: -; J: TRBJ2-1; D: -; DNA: TGTGCCAGCAGTTACTCAGGGGCAAATGAGCAGTTCTTC; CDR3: CASSYSGANEQFF
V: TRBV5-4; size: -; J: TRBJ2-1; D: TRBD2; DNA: TGTGCCAGCAGCTTGGACGGGACGGGGGGGCCGCGGAATGAGCAGTTCTTC; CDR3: CASSLDGTGGPRNEQFF